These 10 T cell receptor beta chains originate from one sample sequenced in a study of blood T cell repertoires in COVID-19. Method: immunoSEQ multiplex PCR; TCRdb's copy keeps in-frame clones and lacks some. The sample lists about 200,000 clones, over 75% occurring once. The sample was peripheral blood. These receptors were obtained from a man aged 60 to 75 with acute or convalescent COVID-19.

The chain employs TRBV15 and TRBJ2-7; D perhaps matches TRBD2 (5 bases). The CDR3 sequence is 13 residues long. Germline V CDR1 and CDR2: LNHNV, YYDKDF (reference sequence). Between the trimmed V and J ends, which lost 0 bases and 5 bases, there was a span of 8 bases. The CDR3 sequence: CATSRDLEDEQYF. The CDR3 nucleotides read TGTGCCACCAGCAGAGATCTGGAGGACGAGCAGTACTTC. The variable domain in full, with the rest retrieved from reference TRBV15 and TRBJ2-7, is DAMVIQNPRYQVTQFGKPVTLSCSQTLNHNVMYWYQQKSSQAPKLLFHYYDKDFNNEADTPDNFQSRRPNTSFCFLDIRSPGLGDTAMYLCATSRDLEDEQYFGPGTRLTVT.

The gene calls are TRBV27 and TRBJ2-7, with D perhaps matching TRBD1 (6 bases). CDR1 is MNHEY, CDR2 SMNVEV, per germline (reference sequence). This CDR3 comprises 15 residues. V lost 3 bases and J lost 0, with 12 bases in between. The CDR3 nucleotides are TGTGCCAGCAGTTTCACGGACAGTCGCTCCTACGAGCAGTACTTC. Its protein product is CASSFTDSRSYEQYF.

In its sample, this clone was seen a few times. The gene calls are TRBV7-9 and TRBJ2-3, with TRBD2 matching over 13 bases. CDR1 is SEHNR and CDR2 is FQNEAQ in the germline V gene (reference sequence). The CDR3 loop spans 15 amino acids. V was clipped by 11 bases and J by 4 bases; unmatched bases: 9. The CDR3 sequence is CALSLTSGRSDTQYF. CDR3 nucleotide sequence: TGTGCCCTATCACTGACTAGCGGGAGGTCAGATACGCAGTATTTT.

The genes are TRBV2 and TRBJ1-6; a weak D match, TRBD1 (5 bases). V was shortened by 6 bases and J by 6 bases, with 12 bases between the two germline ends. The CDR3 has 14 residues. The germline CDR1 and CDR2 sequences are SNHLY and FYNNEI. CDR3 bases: TGTGCCAGCAGCGGAGACAGTCCTAATTCACCCCTCCACTTT. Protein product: CASSGDSPNSPLHF.

CDR3 region: CAISPGQNTEAFF. As DNA, the CDR3 is TGTGCCATCAGTCCAGGACAGAACACTGAAGCTTTCTTT. This rearrangement joins TRBV10-3 to TRBJ1-1, with a possible D match to TRBD1 (5 bases). In germline, CDR1 is ENHRY, CDR2 SYGVKD. The CDR3 has 13 amino acids. V was clipped by 5 bases and J by 1 base, with 8 bases between them.

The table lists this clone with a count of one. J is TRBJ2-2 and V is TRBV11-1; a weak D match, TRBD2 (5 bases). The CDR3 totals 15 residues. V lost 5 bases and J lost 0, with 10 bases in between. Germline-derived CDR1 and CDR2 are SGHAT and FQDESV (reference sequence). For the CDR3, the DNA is TGTGCCAGCAGCCCTAGCTTATCGAACACCGGGGAGCTGTTTTTT. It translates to CASSPSLSNTGELFF.

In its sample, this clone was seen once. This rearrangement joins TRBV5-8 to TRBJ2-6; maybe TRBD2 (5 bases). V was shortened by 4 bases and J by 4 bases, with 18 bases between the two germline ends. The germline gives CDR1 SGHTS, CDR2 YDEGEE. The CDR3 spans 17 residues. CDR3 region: CASSQPLRGVGANVLTF. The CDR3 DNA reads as TGTGCCAGCAGCCAACCTCTTCGGGGAGTCGGGGCCAACGTCCTGACTTTC.

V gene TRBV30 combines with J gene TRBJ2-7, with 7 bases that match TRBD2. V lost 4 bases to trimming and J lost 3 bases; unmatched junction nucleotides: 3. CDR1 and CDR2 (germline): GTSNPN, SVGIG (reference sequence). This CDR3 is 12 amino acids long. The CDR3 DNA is TGTGCCTGGAATGGGGGGGACTACGAGCAGTACTTC. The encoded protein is CAWNGGDYEQYF. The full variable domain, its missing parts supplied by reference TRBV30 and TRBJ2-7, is SQTIHQWPATLVQPVGSPLSLECTVEGTSNPNLYWYRQAAGRGLQLLFYSVGIGQISSEVPQNLSASRPQDRQFILSSKKLLLSDSGFYLCAWNGGDYEQYFGPGTRLTVT.

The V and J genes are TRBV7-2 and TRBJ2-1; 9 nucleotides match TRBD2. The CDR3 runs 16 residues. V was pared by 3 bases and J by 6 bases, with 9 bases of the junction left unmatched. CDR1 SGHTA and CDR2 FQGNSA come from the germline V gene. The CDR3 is CASSLWGAGGPNEQFF. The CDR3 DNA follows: TGTGCCAGCAGCTTGTGGGGCGCGGGAGGGCCCAATGAGCAGTTCTTC.

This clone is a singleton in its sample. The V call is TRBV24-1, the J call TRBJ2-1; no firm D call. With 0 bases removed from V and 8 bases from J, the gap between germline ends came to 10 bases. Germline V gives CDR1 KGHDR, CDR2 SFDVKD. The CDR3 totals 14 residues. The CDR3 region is CATSDLPPRDEQFF. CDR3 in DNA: TGTGCCACCAGTGATTTGCCCCCCCGGGATGAGCAGTTCTTC.